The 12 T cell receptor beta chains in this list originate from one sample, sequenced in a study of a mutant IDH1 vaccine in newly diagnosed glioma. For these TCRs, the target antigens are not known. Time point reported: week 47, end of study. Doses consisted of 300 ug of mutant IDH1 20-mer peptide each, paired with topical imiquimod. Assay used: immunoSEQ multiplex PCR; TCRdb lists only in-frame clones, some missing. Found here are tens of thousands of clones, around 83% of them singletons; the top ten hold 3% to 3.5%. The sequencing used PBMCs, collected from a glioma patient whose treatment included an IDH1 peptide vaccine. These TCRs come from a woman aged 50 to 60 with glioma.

CDR3 nucleotides: TGCGCCAGCAGCTTGAGTTCAGTAGGCTATGGCTACACCTTC. As protein: CASSLSSVGYGYTF. The chain combines TRBV5-1 with TRBJ1-2; D unresolved. The germline V gene encodes CDR1 SGHRS and CDR2 YFSETQ. This CDR3 spans 14 amino acids. Trimming left V 1 base short and J 4 bases short, with 11 bases between.

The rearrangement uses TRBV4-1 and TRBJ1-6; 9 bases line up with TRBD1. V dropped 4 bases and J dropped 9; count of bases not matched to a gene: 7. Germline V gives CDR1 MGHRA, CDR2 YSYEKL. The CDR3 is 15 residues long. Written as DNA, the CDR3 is TGCGCCAGCAGCCTTGGGGACAGGGTAGGTTCACCCCTCCACTTT. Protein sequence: CASSLGDRVGSPLHF.

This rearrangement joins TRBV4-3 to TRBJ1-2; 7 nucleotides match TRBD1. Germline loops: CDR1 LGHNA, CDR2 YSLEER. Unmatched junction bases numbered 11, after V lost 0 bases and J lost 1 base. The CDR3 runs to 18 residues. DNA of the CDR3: TGCGCCAGCAGCCAAGAGAGGACAGGCCGAAACCTTAACTATGGCTACACCTTC. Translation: CASSQERTGRNLNYGYTF.

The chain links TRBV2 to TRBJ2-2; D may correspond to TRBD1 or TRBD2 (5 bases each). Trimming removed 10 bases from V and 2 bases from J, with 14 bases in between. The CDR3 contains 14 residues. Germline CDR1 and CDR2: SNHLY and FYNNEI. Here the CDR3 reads CANGETANTGELFF. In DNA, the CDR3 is TGTGCCAACGGGGAGACAGCTAACACCGGGGAGCTGTTTTTT.

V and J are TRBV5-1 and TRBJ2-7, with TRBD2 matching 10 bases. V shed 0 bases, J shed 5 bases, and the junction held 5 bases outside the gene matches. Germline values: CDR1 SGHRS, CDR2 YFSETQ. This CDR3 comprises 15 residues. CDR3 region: CASSLAPSGGDEQYF. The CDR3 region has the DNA TGCGCCAGCAGCTTGGCCCCTAGCGGGGGTGACGAGCAGTACTTC.

CDR3 sequence reads: CASRLSGVSSYNEQFF. CDR3 in DNA: TGTGCCAGCAGATTGAGCGGGGTATCGTCCTACAATGAGCAGTTCTTC. The chain has TRBV28 and TRBJ2-1; 7 bases are a match to TRBD2. The junction had 9 bases not matched to a gene; V was cut back by 6 bases and J by 1 base. This CDR3 contains 16 residues. CDR1 and CDR2 (germline): MDHEN, SYDVKM.

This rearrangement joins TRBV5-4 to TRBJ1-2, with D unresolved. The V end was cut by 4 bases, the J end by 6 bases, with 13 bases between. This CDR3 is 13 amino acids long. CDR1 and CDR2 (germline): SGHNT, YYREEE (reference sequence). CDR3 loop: CASSADGLDGYTF. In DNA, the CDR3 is TGTGCCAGCAGCGCGGACGGCCTCGATGGCTACACCTTC.

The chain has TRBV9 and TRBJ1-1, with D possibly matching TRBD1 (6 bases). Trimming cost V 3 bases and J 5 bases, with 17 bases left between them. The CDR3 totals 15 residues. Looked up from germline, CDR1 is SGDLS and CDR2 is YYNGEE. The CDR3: CASSANRVGTTEAFF. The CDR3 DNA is TGTGCCAGCAGCGCCAACAGGGTGGGGACAACTGAAGCTTTCTTT.

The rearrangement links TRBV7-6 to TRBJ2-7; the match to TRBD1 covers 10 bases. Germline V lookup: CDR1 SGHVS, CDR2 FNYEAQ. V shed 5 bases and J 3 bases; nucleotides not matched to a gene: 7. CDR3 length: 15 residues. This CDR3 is CASSSSRDRGYEQYF. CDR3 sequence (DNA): TGTGCCAGCAGCAGCAGCCGGGACAGGGGCTACGAGCAGTACTTC.

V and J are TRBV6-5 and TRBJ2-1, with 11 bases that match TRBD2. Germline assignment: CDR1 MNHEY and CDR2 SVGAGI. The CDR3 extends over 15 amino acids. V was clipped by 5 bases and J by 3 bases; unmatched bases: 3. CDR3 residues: CASSPTSGGYNEQFF. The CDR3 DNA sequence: TGTGCCAGCAGTCCTACTAGCGGGGGCTACAATGAGCAGTTCTTC.

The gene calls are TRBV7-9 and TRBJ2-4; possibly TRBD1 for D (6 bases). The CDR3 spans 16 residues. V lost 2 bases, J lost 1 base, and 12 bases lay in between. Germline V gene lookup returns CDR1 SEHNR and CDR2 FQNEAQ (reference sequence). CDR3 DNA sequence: TGTGCCAGCAGCTTACTGGCAGGGGTGGCCAAAAACATTCAGTACTTC. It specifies CASSLLAGVAKNIQYF.

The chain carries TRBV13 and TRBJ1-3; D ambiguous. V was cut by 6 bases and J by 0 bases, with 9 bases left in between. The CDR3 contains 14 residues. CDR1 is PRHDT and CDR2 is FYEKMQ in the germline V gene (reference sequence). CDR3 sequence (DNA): TGTGCCAGCAGTTCATACAGCTCTGGAAACACCATATATTTT. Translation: CASSSYSSGNTIYF.